A selection of T cell receptor beta chains follows, all from one sample in a study of cytomegalovirus exposure and HLA in healthy donors. Only in-frame clones appear in the TCRdb table, and some are missing; sequencing was by immunoSEQ multiplex PCR. The data show tens of thousands of clones, with 75% seen just once and roughly 2% held by the top ten. The sample consisted of PBMCs. Source of these receptors: a man in his forties in good health and CMV-seronegative. CDR3s include the opening cysteine and the closing phenylalanine or tryptophan. The D gene is left open where the match is weak. The size entry is marked missing in some rows and otherwise reads once, few, many or a size class.

abundance: -
v_gene: TRBV29-1
d_gene: -
j_gene: TRBJ2-3
CDR3aa: CSVEGLETDTQYF
CDR3nt: TGCAGCGTTGAAGGACTAGAAACAGATACGCAGTATTTT

abundance: -
v_gene: TRBV4-1
d_gene: -
j_gene: TRBJ1-1
CDR3aa: CASSLGSEAFF
CDR3nt: TGCGCCAGCAGCCTGGGCAGTGAAGCTTTCTTT

abundance: few
v_gene: TRBV15
d_gene: -
j_gene: TRBJ1-4
CDR3aa: CATSRPERELFF
CDR3nt: TGTGCCACCAGCAGACCCGAGCGAGAACTGTTTTTT

abundance: once
v_gene: TRBV7-9
d_gene: -
j_gene: TRBJ1-2
CDR3aa: CASSLDGYGYTF
CDR3nt: TGTGCCAGCAGCTTAGACGGCTATGGCTACACCTTC

abundance: few
v_gene: TRBV4-1
d_gene: -
j_gene: TRBJ1-5
CDR3aa: CASSHLGIIDQPQHF
CDR3nt: TGCGCCAGCAGCCACCTCGGGATCATCGATCAGCCCCAGCATTTT

abundance: -
v_gene: TRBV18
d_gene: -
j_gene: TRBJ2-3
CDR3aa: CASSRWTVSTDTQYF
CDR3nt: TGTGCCAGCTCACGATGGACAGTTAGCACAGATACGCAGTATTTT

abundance: -
v_gene: TRBV27
d_gene: -
j_gene: TRBJ1-5
CDR3aa: CASRSRGDGNQPQHF
CDR3nt: TGTGCCAGCAGATCCCGCGGGGATGGGAATCAGCCCCAGCATTTT

abundance: few
v_gene: TRBV6-6
d_gene: -
j_gene: TRBJ2-7
CDR3aa: CASSYSEGSSEQYF
CDR3nt: TGTGCCAGCAGTTACTCGGAGGGTTCCTCCGAGCAGTACTTC

abundance: -
v_gene: TRBV28
d_gene: TRBD1
j_gene: TRBJ1-2
CDR3aa: CASSLTPGQGKGYTF
CDR3nt: TGTGCCAGCAGTTTAACCCCGGGACAGGGGAAGGGCTACACCTTC

abundance: -
v_gene: TRBV2
d_gene: TRBD2
j_gene: TRBJ2-3
CDR3aa: CASSDGVLAGGTDTQYF
CDR3nt: TGTGCCAGCAGTGACGGGGTACTAGCGGGAGGGACAGATACGCAGTATTTT

abundance: once
v_gene: TRBV5-1
d_gene: -
j_gene: TRBJ1-3
CDR3aa: CASSLDRRTPDSGNTIYF
CDR3nt: TGCGCCAGCAGCTTGGACAGGCGTACGCCTGACTCTGGAAACACCATATATTTT

abundance: many
v_gene: TRBV6-1
d_gene: -
j_gene: TRBJ1-5
CDR3aa: CASMGSGTLNQPQHF
CDR3nt: TGTGCCAGCATGGGGTCCGGGACACTGAATCAGCCCCAGCATTTT

abundance: -
v_gene: TRBV5-1
d_gene: TRBD1
j_gene: TRBJ1-2
CDR3aa: CASSLGQGDGGYTF
CDR3nt: TGCGCCAGCAGCTTGGGACAGGGGGACGGTGGCTACACCTTC

abundance: -
v_gene: TRBV6-1
d_gene: -
j_gene: TRBJ1-5
CDR3aa: CASSGTQGNQPQHF
CDR3nt: TGTGCCAGCAGTGGAACACAGGGCAATCAGCCCCAGCATTTT

abundance: -
v_gene: TRBV5-6
d_gene: -
j_gene: TRBJ2-1
CDR3aa: CASTLMVATSSYNEQFF
CDR3nt: TGTGCCAGCACTTTGATGGTAGCGACCTCCTCCTACAATGAGCAGTTCTTC

abundance: once
v_gene: TRBV7-2
d_gene: TRBD1
j_gene: TRBJ2-7
CDR3aa: CASSLWTGSYEQYF
CDR3nt: TGTGCCAGCAGCCTATGGACAGGGAGCTACGAGCAGTACTTC

abundance: -
v_gene: TRBV7-8
d_gene: -
j_gene: TRBJ1-5
CDR3aa: CASSADSSWYQPQHF
CDR3nt: TGTGCCAGCAGCGCCGACAGTTCTTGGTATCAGCCCCAGCATTTT

abundance: -
v_gene: TRBV5-1
d_gene: TRBD2
j_gene: TRBJ2-7
CDR3aa: CASSLGLAGKPYEQYF
CDR3nt: TGCGCCAGCAGCTTGGGACTAGCGGGGAAACCCTACGAGCAGTACTTC

abundance: -
v_gene: TRBV5-1
d_gene: -
j_gene: TRBJ2-5
CDR3aa: CASTKVGDSKETQYF
CDR3nt: TGCGCCAGCACTAAGGTTGGAGATTCTAAAGAGACCCAGTACTTC

abundance: once
v_gene: TRBV7-9
d_gene: -
j_gene: TRBJ2-2
CDR3aa: CASRGYSGTGELFF
CDR3nt: TGTGCCAGCCGTGGCTATTCGGGCACCGGGGAGCTGTTTTTT

abundance: -
v_gene: TRBV6-1
d_gene: -
j_gene: TRBJ1-6
CDR3aa: CASGGGQRNSPLHF
CDR3nt: TGTGCCAGCGGCGGAGGGCAGCGTAATTCACCCCTCCACTTT

abundance: -
v_gene: TRBV14
d_gene: TRBD1
j_gene: TRBJ1-2
CDR3aa: CASSFGRDSYGYTF
CDR3nt: TGTGCCAGCAGCTTCGGCCGGGACAGCTATGGCTACACCTTC